This T cell receptor (beta chain) was retrieved from a study of blood T cell repertoires in COVID-19 (dated by TCRdb to about 2020). With respect to the entire study: Samples covering the acute and convalescent phases of COVID-19 were provided by collaborators in the United States, Italy and Spain. Where available, HLA class I and class II types were taken from metadata supplied by the sample provider and were not determined by assay-based typing. The sample metadata nearly always contained a de-identified subject ID, COVID-19 status, age in years and sex. The dataset comprised deeply sampled blood TCRbeta repertoires from subjects exposed to, actively infected with, or recovered from COVID-19. The repertoires were released in a freely available public database intended as a resource for research on the immune response to SARS-CoV-2. The material from the prospective study consisted of cDNA or gDNA derived from T cells, B-cell-depleted T cells, or PBMCs. Samples were obtained from the ongoing ImmuneRACE study (first 160 participants) and from some 1,200 subjects provided by 6 global collaborators. Study-wide findings and limitations: Clinical and demographic metadata were provided uncurated, with the amount varying by source and participant.

The immunoSEQ Assay, a bias-controlled multiplex PCR, was used to amplify TCRbeta CDR3 regions from genomic DNA. The authors' analysis ran thus. The number of nucleated cells in each sample was estimated from the amplification of reference gene primers within the assay. Sequence reads were collapsed and filtered to measure the absolute abundance of every unique TCRbeta CDR3 rearrangement. For each sample, productive Simpson clonality was calculated by taking the square root of Simpson's diversity index across productive rearrangements. The source is immuneACCESS, and TCRdb retained only in-frame sequences with V and J called. Part of the clones is not carried over; for the studies checked, unresolved V genes explain less than half of this, and the remainder is unexplained. V and J calls and clone size come straight from that table; D and trimming were deduced from the DNA. Recorded for this sample are over 450,000 clones; roughly 89% of them occurred a single time. 0.8% to 0.9% of the sample comes from the top ten.

Notes on this clone: The clone's antigen remains unknown. Qualities for individual bases were not recorded, and no much larger clone is one base off.

One collaborating source in Seattle enrolled patients during active infection and followed them longitudinally through the course of disease. Each collaborating institution followed its own protocols to collect whole blood in K2EDTA tubes. For TCRbeta analysis, collaborators shipped samples as frozen whole blood, isolated PBMCs, or DNA extracted from either of those sample types. Input material: peripheral blood. The receptor was isolated from a man aged 18-30 years with COVID-19, enrolled during active disease.

The CDR3 amino acid sequence is: CASSPQGTQETQYF. The DNA sequence follows: TGTGCCAGCAGTCCACAGGGGACCCAAGAGACCCAGTACTTC. The chain is encoded by TRBV6-5 joined to TRBJ2-5; 7 nucleotides in the junction match TRBD1. From the cysteine through the phenylalanine, the CDR3 covers 14 amino acids. The entry retains the CDR3 DNA only, 42 bases that are in frame from base 1. V is cut back by 5 bases and J by 1 base, with 4 bases in the junction unmatched. As encoded in the germline V gene, CDR1 is MNHEY while CDR2 is SVGAGI.